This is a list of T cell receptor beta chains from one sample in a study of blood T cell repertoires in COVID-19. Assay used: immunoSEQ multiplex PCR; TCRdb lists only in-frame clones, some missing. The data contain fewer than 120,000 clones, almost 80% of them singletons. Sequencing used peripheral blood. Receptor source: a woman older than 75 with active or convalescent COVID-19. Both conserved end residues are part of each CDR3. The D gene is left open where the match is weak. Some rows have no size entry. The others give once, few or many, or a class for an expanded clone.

CDR3 protein: CASSARDEQFF; CDR3 DNA: TGTGCCAGCAGTGCGCGAGATGAGCAGTTCTTC; CDR3 length: 11; V gene: TRBV6-6; D gene: .; clone size: .; J gene: TRBJ2-1
CDR3 protein: CASSEESGGGGSSYNEQFF; CDR3 DNA: TGTGCCAGCAGTGAAGAATCTGGGGGTGGCGGGAGTTCCTACAATGAGCAGTTCTTC; CDR3 length: 19; V gene: TRBV2; D gene: TRBD2; clone size: .; J gene: TRBJ2-1
CDR3 protein: CASRGPNTGELFF; CDR3 DNA: TGTGCCAGTAGGGGGCCGAACACCGGGGAGCTGTTTTTT; CDR3 length: 13; V gene: TRBV19; D gene: .; clone size: .; J gene: TRBJ2-2
CDR3 protein: CASSESGVAGGVYNEQFF; CDR3 DNA: TGCGCCAGCAGTGAGTCAGGGGTAGCGGGAGGAGTATACAATGAGCAGTTCTTC; CDR3 length: 18; V gene: TRBV10-2; D gene: TRBD2; clone size: few; J gene: TRBJ2-1
CDR3 protein: CASSQVETDSGNTIYF; CDR3 DNA: TGTGCCAGCAGCCAAGTGGAGACGGACTCTGGAAACACCATATATTTT; CDR3 length: 16; V gene: TRBV4-2; D gene: .; clone size: .; J gene: TRBJ1-3
CDR3 protein: CASAGVLLTQYF; CDR3 DNA: TGTGCCAGCGCCGGGGTGCTCTTGACCCAGTACTTC; CDR3 length: 12; V gene: TRBV3-1/TRBV3-2; D gene: .; clone size: many; J gene: TRBJ2-5
CDR3 protein: CASSGTGAADTQYF; CDR3 DNA: TGTGCCAGCAGCGGGACAGGTGCGGCAGATACGCAGTATTTT; CDR3 length: 14; V gene: TRBV7-8; D gene: TRBD1; clone size: .; J gene: TRBJ2-3
CDR3 protein: CASRRTGEQYF; CDR3 DNA: TGTGCCAGCAGAAGAACGGGGGAGCAGTACTTC; CDR3 length: 11; V gene: TRBV2; D gene: .; clone size: .; J gene: TRBJ2-7
CDR3 protein: CASSLASRVDTQYF; CDR3 DNA: TGTGCCAGCAGCTTAGCTTCGCGCGTGGATACGCAGTATTTT; CDR3 length: 14; V gene: TRBV7-2; D gene: .; clone size: .; J gene: TRBJ2-3
CDR3 protein: CASSVTSGTYEQYF; CDR3 DNA: TGTGCCAGCAGTGTGACTAGCGGGACATACGAGCAGTACTTC; CDR3 length: 14; V gene: TRBV2; D gene: TRBD2; clone size: .; J gene: TRBJ2-7
CDR3 protein: CASSLARTSGRWETQYF; CDR3 DNA: TGCGCCAGCAGCTTGGCCAGGACTAGCGGGAGGTGGGAGACCCAGTACTTC; CDR3 length: 17; V gene: TRBV5-1; D gene: TRBD2; clone size: once; J gene: TRBJ2-5
CDR3 protein: CASSSGTGFFGNQPQHF; CDR3 DNA: TGTGCCAGCAGCTCCGGGACAGGATTCTTTGGGAATCAGCCCCAGCATTTT; CDR3 length: 17; V gene: TRBV7-8; D gene: TRBD1; clone size: once; J gene: TRBJ1-5
CDR3 protein: CASSIANVLTF; CDR3 DNA: TGTGCCAGTAGTATAGCTAACGTCCTGACTTTC; CDR3 length: 11; V gene: TRBV19; D gene: .; clone size: .; J gene: TRBJ2-6
CDR3 protein: CAWSVQGSTEAFF; CDR3 DNA: TGTGCCTGGAGTGTACAGGGCTCCACTGAAGCTTTCTTT; CDR3 length: 13; V gene: TRBV30; D gene: .; clone size: once; J gene: TRBJ1-1
CDR3 protein: CASSYGTPQETQYF; CDR3 DNA: TGTGCCAGCAGTTACGGGACACCTCAAGAGACCCAGTACTTC; CDR3 length: 14; V gene: TRBV27; D gene: .; clone size: .; J gene: TRBJ2-5
CDR3 protein: CASSVSDTQYF; CDR3 DNA: TGTGCCAGCAGTGTATCAGATACGCAGTATTTT; CDR3 length: 11; V gene: TRBV2; D gene: .; clone size: many; J gene: TRBJ2-3
CDR3 protein: CASSQGLAETSYEQYF; CDR3 DNA: TGTGCCAGCAGCCAAGGCCTAGCGGAGACCTCCTACGAGCAGTACTTC; CDR3 length: 16; V gene: TRBV4-2; D gene: TRBD2; clone size: .; J gene: TRBJ2-7
CDR3 protein: CASSLGISGGSTDTQYF; CDR3 DNA: TGCGCCAGCAGCTTGGGAATAAGCGGGGGAAGCACAGATACGCAGTATTTT; CDR3 length: 17; V gene: TRBV5-1; D gene: TRBD2; clone size: .; J gene: TRBJ2-3
CDR3 protein: CASSSRGKYGYTF; CDR3 DNA: TGTGCCAGCAGCAGTCGGGGGAAGTATGGCTACACCTTC; CDR3 length: 13; V gene: TRBV21-1; D gene: .; clone size: .; J gene: TRBJ1-2
CDR3 protein: CASSTSGPYNEQFF; CDR3 DNA: TGTGCCAGTAGTACTAGCGGGCCCTACAATGAGCAGTTCTTC; CDR3 length: 14; V gene: TRBV19; D gene: TRBD2; clone size: once; J gene: TRBJ2-1
CDR3 protein: CASSLSGGTGGGNYGYTF; CDR3 DNA: TGTGCCAGCAGCTTAAGTGGGGGTACAGGGGGTGGAAACTATGGCTACACCTTC; CDR3 length: 18; V gene: TRBV7-2; D gene: TRBD1; clone size: once; J gene: TRBJ1-2
CDR3 protein: CATSDSGTGNTEAFF; CDR3 DNA: TGTGCCACCAGTGACTCCGGGACAGGGAACACTGAAGCTTTCTTT; CDR3 length: 15; V gene: TRBV24-1; D gene: TRBD1; clone size: .; J gene: TRBJ1-1
CDR3 protein: CASSLAGGNTGELFF; CDR3 DNA: TGTGCCAGCAGCTTGGCTGGAGGGAACACCGGGGAGCTGTTTTTT; CDR3 length: 15; V gene: TRBV5-5; D gene: .; clone size: .; J gene: TRBJ2-2
CDR3 protein: CASSPAGVEADTQYF; CDR3 DNA: TGCGCCAGCAGTCCAGCGGGGGTAGAGGCAGATACGCAGTATTTT; CDR3 length: 15; V gene: TRBV10-1; D gene: TRBD2; clone size: .; J gene: TRBJ2-3
CDR3 protein: CASKRTGTVGHEQYF; CDR3 DNA: TGTGCCAGCAAAAGAACCGGGACAGTAGGCCACGAGCAGTACTTC; CDR3 length: 15; V gene: TRBV6-5; D gene: TRBD1; clone size: few; J gene: TRBJ2-7
CDR3 protein: CSVEDRSTGAYGYTF; CDR3 DNA: TGCAGCGTTGAAGATCGCTCAACAGGGGCGTATGGCTACACCTTC; CDR3 length: 15; V gene: TRBV29-1; D gene: TRBD1; clone size: .; J gene: TRBJ1-2
CDR3 protein: CAITRTSDNNEQFF; CDR3 DNA: TGTGCCATCACGCGGACTAGCGATAATAATGAGCAGTTCTTC; CDR3 length: 14; V gene: TRBV10-3; D gene: TRBD2; clone size: .; J gene: TRBJ2-1
CDR3 protein: CASSQRRTSGNNEQFF; CDR3 DNA: TGTGCCAGCAGCCAACGCCGGACTAGCGGGAACAATGAGCAGTTCTTC; CDR3 length: 16; V gene: TRBV4-2; D gene: TRBD2; clone size: .; J gene: TRBJ2-1
CDR3 protein: CASSLGARTSYGYTF; CDR3 DNA: TGTGCCAGCAGCTTGGGGGCTCGGACATCCTATGGCTACACCTTC; CDR3 length: 15; V gene: TRBV5-6; D gene: .; clone size: .; J gene: TRBJ1-2
CDR3 protein: CSGLTDTQYF; CDR3 DNA: TGCAGCGGGCTCACAGATACGCAGTATTTT; CDR3 length: 10; V gene: TRBV29-1; D gene: .; clone size: many; J gene: TRBJ2-3
CDR3 protein: CASSAQRGTTDTQYF; CDR3 DNA: TGTGCCAGCAGTGCCCAGCGGGGGACTACAGATACGCAGTATTTT; CDR3 length: 15; V gene: TRBV6-6; D gene: TRBD2; clone size: .; J gene: TRBJ2-3
CDR3 protein: CASSTNRESEAFF; CDR3 DNA: TGTGCCAGCAGTACGAACAGGGAATCTGAAGCTTTCTTT; CDR3 length: 13; V gene: TRBV12-3/TRBV12-4; D gene: .; clone size: .; J gene: TRBJ1-1
CDR3 protein: CASSTLSEERQYF; CDR3 DNA: TGTGCCAGCTCAACCCTTAGCGAAGAGAGGCAGTATTTT; CDR3 length: 13; V gene: TRBV18; D gene: .; clone size: .; J gene: TRBJ2-3
CDR3 protein: CASSPSGSSYEQYF; CDR3 DNA: TGTGCCAGCAGCCCTAGCGGGAGCTCCTACGAGCAGTACTTC; CDR3 length: 14; V gene: TRBV4-2; D gene: TRBD2; clone size: many; J gene: TRBJ2-7
CDR3 protein: CASRRVSGANVLTF; CDR3 DNA: TGTGCCAGCAGGAGGGTGTCTGGGGCCAACGTCCTGACTTTC; CDR3 length: 14; V gene: TRBV6-5; D gene: .; clone size: .; J gene: TRBJ2-6
CDR3 protein: CASSPRPKGLAGGPHNEQFF; CDR3 DNA: TGTGCTAGCAGCCCCCGGCCTAAGGGACTAGCGGGAGGGCCTCATAATGAGCAGTTCTTC; CDR3 length: 20; V gene: TRBV7-7; D gene: TRBD2; clone size: .; J gene: TRBJ2-1
CDR3 protein: CASRDRFLMNTEAFF; CDR3 DNA: TGTGCCAGCAGGGACAGATTCCTAATGAACACTGAAGCTTTCTTT; CDR3 length: 15; V gene: TRBV6-5; D gene: .; clone size: .; J gene: TRBJ1-1
CDR3 protein: CASSSLWDRGHGYTF; CDR3 DNA: TGTGCCAGCAGCTCACTGTGGGACAGGGGGCATGGCTACACCTTC; CDR3 length: 15; V gene: TRBV5-4; D gene: TRBD1; clone size: .; J gene: TRBJ1-2